The sequence of this T cell receptor (beta chain) was determined in a study of long-term antiretroviral therapy in people with HIV. In the study overall: By about a decade, the earliest samples predate the 2015 immediate-ART recommendation.

This CDR3 contains 14 residues. The germline V gene has CDR1 MNHEY and CDR2 SMNVEV (reference sequence). Trimming cost V 4 bases and J 9 bases; bases outside gene matches: 10. It was version v3.0 of the immunoSEQ assay that was run at survey level. Per sample, sequencing targeted about 40,000-50,000 T-cell genomes. Sequencing used immunoSEQ multiplex PCR; TCRdb keeps in-frame clones, though not all of them. The sample records more than 15,000 clones, 70% to 85% being singletons. This TCR was recovered from a woman between 50 and 59 years old with HIV. This chain links TRBV27 with TRBJ2-3, with 7 bases lining up with TRBD1. The sample was unsorted PBMCs, taken 1.5 years before starting antiretroviral therapy. CDR3 sequence (DNA): TGTGCCAGCAGTTCCGACAGGGCCCTCAGCACGCAGTATTTT. Translation: CASSSDRALSTQYF.